The clone carrying this T cell receptor beta chain has a handful of counts. Its antigen is as yet unknown. The sample is drawn from a study of cytomegalovirus exposure and HLA in healthy donors. Regarding the study as a whole: TCR beta sequences numbering around 15,000 were associated with HLA alleles at 0.05 false discovery rate in a later analysis.

The germline CDR1 and CDR2 sequences are SGHNT and YYREEE (reference sequence). V lost 4 bases and J 6 bases, leaving 16 bases between the germline ends. CDR3 length: 14 residues. 13 Jbeta primers and 60 Vbeta primers were used for the PCR. Here immunoSEQ multiplex PCR was the method, and the copy in TCRdb shows in-frame clones only, minus some. The sample includes approximately 100,000 clones, about 70% of them seen just once. Specimen: PBMCs. The V gene is TRBV5-4, the J gene TRBJ1-1, with D unresolved. The receptor's source is a female donor in good health and CMV-seronegative. In DNA, the CDR3 is TGTGCCAGCAGCCCTATTACAGCGGTGGCTGAAGCTTTCTTT. Translation gives CASSPITAVAEAFF. Drawing the rest from reference TRBV5-4 and TRBJ1-1, the complete variable domain is ETGVTQSPTHLIKTRGQQVTLRCSSQSGHNTVSWYQQALGQGPQFIFQYYREEENGRGNFPPRFSGLQFPNYSSELNVNALELDDSALYLCASSPITAVAEAFFGQGTRLTVV.